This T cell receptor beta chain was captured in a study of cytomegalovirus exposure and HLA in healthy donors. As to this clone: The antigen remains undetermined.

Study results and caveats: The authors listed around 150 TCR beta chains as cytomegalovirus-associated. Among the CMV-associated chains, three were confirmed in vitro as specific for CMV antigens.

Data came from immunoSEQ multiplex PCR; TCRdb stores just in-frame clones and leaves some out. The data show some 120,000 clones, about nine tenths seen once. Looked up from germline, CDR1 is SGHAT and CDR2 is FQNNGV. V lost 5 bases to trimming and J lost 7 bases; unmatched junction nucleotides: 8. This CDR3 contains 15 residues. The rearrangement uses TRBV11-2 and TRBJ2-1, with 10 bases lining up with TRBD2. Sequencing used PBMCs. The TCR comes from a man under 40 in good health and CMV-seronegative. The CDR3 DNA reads TGTGCCAGCAGCCCCCCGGGACTAGCGACGAATGAGCAGTTCTTC. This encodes CASSPPGLATNEQFF.